Listed here are 8 T cell receptor beta chains from one sample, sequenced in a study of PD-1 blockade in classical Hodgkin lymphoma. Every one of the patients relapsed after autologous stem cell transplantation (brentuximab vedotin exposure was variable). Some clones are missing from TCRdb's copy, which holds only in-frame ones; the method was immunoSEQ multiplex PCR. The sample carries some 12,000 clones, around 72% recorded once. The sample consisted of peripheral blood mononuclear cells (PBMCs), taken at baseline. These receptors came from a human donor with classical Hodgkin lymphoma.

This chain links TRBV6-5 with TRBJ2-2, with a tentative D call TRBD2 (6 bases). V shed 2 bases and J shed 2 bases, with 12 bases lying between them. The CDR3 length is 16 residues. In germline, CDR1 is MNHEY, CDR2 SVGAGI. The CDR3 loop is CASSYGASANTGELFF. The CDR3 nucleotides read TGTGCCAGCAGTTACGGGGCTAGCGCAAACACCGGGGAGCTGTTTTTT.

The chain is built from TRBV28 and TRBJ2-4; D assignment may be TRBD1 or TRBD2 (5 bases each). Germline assignment: CDR1 MDHEN and CDR2 SYDVKM. This CDR3 contains 16 residues. The V and J ends lost 1 base and 0 bases respectively, with 10 bases between them. The CDR3 sequence is CASSLSGTLAKNIQYF. DNA for the CDR3: TGTGCCAGCAGTTTATCTGGGACCCTAGCCAAAAACATTCAGTACTTC.

The genes are TRBV4-2 and TRBJ2-5, with TRBD1 matching 8 bases. Per the germline V gene, CDR1 is LGHNA and CDR2 is YNFKEQ. This CDR3 is built from 15 residues. With V trimmed by 4 bases and J by 3 bases, 7 bases remained unmatched. CDR3 nucleotides: TGTGCCAGCAGCCTCTCGGGGACAGGAGAAGAGACCCAGTACTTC. It yields the protein CASSLSGTGEETQYF.

The sample holds a few counts of this clone. The J gene is TRBJ1-1, the V gene TRBV5-4, with 10 bases that match TRBD1. Germline lookup yields CDR1 SGHNT and CDR2 YYREEE (reference sequence). The CDR3 covers 14 residues. Losses at the gene ends were 7 bases for V and 3 bases for J; bases not matched to a gene: 6. The CDR3 sequence: CASSDRGKDTEAFF. The CDR3 nucleotides read TGTGCCAGCTCGGACAGGGGGAAGGACACTGAAGCTTTCTTT.

The chain uses TRBV28 and TRBJ1-2; possibly TRBD1 for D (6 bases). Deletions cut 6 bases from V and 5 bases from J, with 13 bases between. Germline values: CDR1 MDHEN, CDR2 SYDVKM. The CDR3 has 13 residues. CDR3 protein: CASRAGAMYGYTF. The CDR3 DNA sequence: TGTGCCAGCAGGGCGGGGGCGATGTATGGCTACACCTTC.

The chain employs TRBV9 and TRBJ1-1, with unresolved D. Germline V CDR1 and CDR2: SGDLS, YYNGEE. The CDR3 is made up of 13 amino acids. Trimming removed 4 bases at V and 2 bases at J, with 9 bases between. In DNA, the CDR3 is TGTGCCAGCAGCTCTGGGCCCAACACTGAAGCTTTCTTT. Encoded protein: CASSSGPNTEAFF.

This chain joins TRBV28 and TRBJ1-5; D may be TRBD1 (6 bases). The CDR3 runs 14 residues. The germline V gene encodes CDR1 MDHEN and CDR2 SYDVKM. V lost 3 bases to trimming and J lost 4 bases, with 10 bases between them. The CDR3 region is CASSFWDMNQPQHF. Here the CDR3 DNA reads TGTGCCAGCAGTTTCTGGGACATGAATCAGCCCCAGCATTTT. The entire variable domain, with the rest obtained from reference TRBV28 and TRBJ1-5, is as follows: DVKVTQSSRYLVKRTGEKVFLECVQDMDHENMFWYRQDPGLGLRLIYFSYDVKMKEKGDIPEGYSVSREKKERFSLILESASTNQTSMYLCASSFWDMNQPQHFGDGTRLSIL.

The V gene is TRBV28, the J gene TRBJ2-5; maybe TRBD2 (6 bases). Germline V lookup: CDR1 MDHEN, CDR2 SYDVKM. The V gene lost 3 bases and the J gene lost 5 bases, with 13 bases spanning the gap. The CDR3 totals 14 residues. CDR3 DNA: TGTGCCAGCAGTTTCGGGGGTCCCAGGGAGACCCAGTACTTC. Translating it yields CASSFGGPRETQYF.